Each of the 21 T cell receptor beta chains below was sequenced from the same sample in a study of human T cells and chemical hapten exposure. Time point meaning: patch test 1, 2 weeks after DPC sensitization. Treatment indicated: therapeutic diphenylcyclopropenone sensitization with weekly scalp DPC. In TCRdb, the RACE reads were re-called with MiXCR into one record per CDR3 protein. The table has about 110,000 distinct CDR3 sequences, approximately 10% seen once; the top ten hold around 3.6%. Sequenced here: whole blood, sampled in connection with sensitization to the hapten diphenylcyclopropenone (DPC). The receptors here all came from a woman between 35 and 50 years old with alopecia areata. Some clones in this sample may be carry-over from other donors' samples.

The sample holds many counts of this clonotype. The chain employs TRBV9 and TRBJ2-3; D could derive from TRBD1 or TRBD2 (5 bases each). Per germline, CDR1 SGDLS and CDR2 YYNGEE. The CDR3 spans 15 residues. V gave up 3 bases and J gave up 2 bases, with 13 bases separating them. The CDR3 nucleotides read TGTGCCAGCAGCGCCTCCGGGACCAACACAGATACGCAGTATTTT. Its protein is CASSASGTNTDTQYF.

This clonotype occurred many times. The chain has TRBV12-3 or TRBV12-4 and TRBJ1-3, with 8 bases aligning to TRBD1. After removal of 7 bases from V and 4 bases from J, the junction contained 18 bases not matched to a gene. This CDR3 has 18 amino acids. The CDR3 reads CASTFRGGSQGAGNTIYF. The CDR3 nucleotides are TGTGCCAGCACCTTCCGTGGCGGTTCTCAGGGGGCGGGAAACACCATATATTTT.

Ten or more counts support this clonotype. The chain joins TRBV12-3 or TRBV12-4 to TRBJ2-4, with D unclear. The CDR3 consists of 14 residues. V was trimmed by 2 bases and J by 4 bases, leaving 9 bases between them. The CDR3 loop is CASSLPQIKNIQYF. Written as DNA, the CDR3 is TGTGCCAGCAGTTTACCGCAGATTAAAAACATTCAGTACTTC.

This clonotype was detected many times. The chain combines TRBV7-2 with TRBJ1-1; 8 nucleotides match TRBD1. J was trimmed by 4 bases and V by 6 bases; bases with no gene match: 10. CDR1 is SGHTA and CDR2 is FQGNSA in the germline V gene. The CDR3 is 15 amino acids. The DNA of the CDR3 is TGTGCCAGCAGATACCGACAGGGGAGGGGCACTGAAGCTTTCTTT. Amino acids: CASRYRQGRGTEAFF.

At least ten counts were recorded for this clonotype. This chain joins TRBV5-1 and TRBJ1-1; D ambiguous. Germline V gene data show CDR1 as SGHRS and CDR2 as YFSETQ. This CDR3 has 14 residues. Trimming stripped 4 bases from V and 2 bases from J, with 12 bases between. This CDR3 is CASSPGSANTEAFF. The CDR3 DNA sequence: TGCGCCAGCAGCCCCGGGTCGGCCAACACTGAAGCTTTCTTT.

This clonotype was recorded at least ten times. The chain is built from TRBV12-3 or TRBV12-4 and TRBJ2-7; 10 bases are a match to TRBD1. V lost 2 bases, J lost 5 bases, and 6 bases stayed unmatched. CDR3 length equals 15 residues. The CDR3 nucleotides are TGTGCCAGCAGTTTATGGGGACAGGGGTACAACGAGCAGTACTTC. This gives the protein CASSLWGQGYNEQYF.

V and J are TRBV20-1 and TRBJ2-5, with TRBD2 as a possible D gene (5 bases). This CDR3 has 14 residues. Germline V gives CDR1 DFQATT, CDR2 SNEGSKA (reference sequence). Trimming took 6 bases from V and 5 from J, leaving 19 bases between them. Here the CDR3 DNA reads TGCAGTGCAACACCCCGTAGCGTTCGGGAGACCCAGTACTTC. Translating gives CSATPRSVRETQYF.

This clonotype was seen more than once but under ten times. This rearrangement joins TRBV4-3 to TRBJ2-7, with TRBD1 matching over 7 bases. Germline V gene data show CDR1 as LGHNA and CDR2 as YSLEER. This CDR3 is built from 15 residues. J gave up 1 base and V 0 bases, and 3 bases lay outside the gene matches. CDR3 sequence: CASSQDGQVSYEQYF. The CDR3 DNA sequence: TGCGCCAGCAGCCAAGACGGACAGGTATCCTACGAGCAGTACTTC.

This clonotype was seen repeatedly, ten times or more. This chain connects TRBV18 to TRBJ1-2; D possibly corresponds to TRBD1 (5 bases). V was shortened by 2 bases and J by 6 bases, with 10 bases between the two germline ends. Germline lookup yields CDR1 KGHSH and CDR2 LQKENI. The CDR3 covers 13 residues. CDR3 DNA: TGTGCCAGCTCACCAATGGCAGGGAATGGCTACACCTTC. Its protein is CASSPMAGNGYTF. The variable domain in full, with the rest retrieved from reference TRBV18 and TRBJ1-2, is NAGVMQNPRHLVRRRGQEARLRCSPMKGHSHVYWYRQLPEEGLKFMVYLQKENIIDESGMPKERFSAEFPKEGPSILRIQQVVRGDSAAYFCASSPMAGNGYTFGSGTRLTVV.

The chain links TRBV11-3 to TRBJ2-1; 8 bases are shared with TRBD2. The CDR3 loop spans 15 amino acids. Germline values: CDR1 SGHNT, CDR2 YENEEA. V lost 2 bases, J lost 7 bases, and 7 bases stayed unmatched. The CDR3 sequence is CASSLREGPVNEQFF. The CDR3 DNA sequence: TGTGCCAGCAGCTTACGGGAGGGGCCCGTAAATGAGCAGTTCTTC.

This clonotype was picked up many times. CDR3 nucleotide sequence: TGTGCCAGCAGCTTAATGGCCTCTGGGGCCAACGTCCTGACTTTC. This encodes CASSLMASGANVLTF. The chain carries TRBV7-3 and TRBJ2-6; D remains ambiguous. Germline V lookup: CDR1 SGHTA, CDR2 FQGTGA. This CDR3 region has 15 residues. The V end lost 1 base, the J end lost 0 bases, and 4 bases lay between the germline ends.

This clonotype was detected many times. This chain links TRBV6-5 with TRBJ2-7, with D tentatively TRBD1 (6 bases). V lost 0 bases to trimming and J lost 2 bases, with 26 bases between them. This CDR3 is built from 20 residues. Germline V gives CDR1 MNHEY, CDR2 SVGAGI. The DNA of the CDR3 is TGTGCCAGCAGTTACTCGACCTTTACCGGGCAGGGGCCCGGGGCCTACGAGCAGTACTTC. Its protein is CASSYSTFTGQGPGAYEQYF.

This clonotype was counted a few times. The chain uses TRBV24-1 and TRBJ2-3; a weak D match, TRBD2 (5 bases). V was clipped by 5 bases and J by 5 bases, with 7 bases between them. CDR3 length: 12 residues. CDR1 and CDR2 (germline): KGHDR, SFDVKD. In DNA, the CDR3 is TGTGCCACCAGTGCGGCGGGAGATACGCAGTATTTT. Its translation is CATSAAGDTQYF.

This rearrangement joins TRBV5-8 to TRBJ1-6; D remains ambiguous. CDR3 length: 15 residues. CDR1 SGHTS and CDR2 YDEGEE come from the germline V gene. Between the trimmed V and J ends, which lost 2 bases and 7 bases, there was a span of 13 bases. The chain's CDR3 is CASSLPGLGNSPLHF. For the CDR3, the DNA is TGTGCCAGCAGCTTACCGGGCCTGGGAAATTCACCCCTCCACTTT.

This clonotype was observed many times. The chain uses TRBV30 and TRBJ2-2; tentatively, D is TRBD2 (6 bases). Germline CDR1 GTSNPN, CDR2 SVGIG (reference sequence). The CDR3 runs 15 residues. V was trimmed by 3 bases and J by 0 bases, leaving 11 bases between them. CDR3 nucleotides: TGTGCCTGGAGCGGGGGAGCCCCGAACACCGGGGAGCTGTTTTTT. This sequence encodes CAWSGGAPNTGELFF.

In this sample, this clonotype turned up many times. The chain is built from TRBV5-1 and TRBJ2-5, with D perhaps matching TRBD1 or TRBD2 (5 bases each). The V end was cut by 4 bases, the J end by 4 bases, with 14 bases between. Germline CDR1 is SGHRS and CDR2 is YFSETQ. This CDR3 is built from 14 residues. In DNA form, the CDR3 reads TGCGCCAGCAGCACGACGACGGGGCGAGAGACCCAGTACTTC. Translated, it gives CASSTTTGRETQYF.

This clonotype was seen many times. The CDR3 loop reads CASSYGQGREQYF. The DNA of the CDR3 is TGTGCCAGCAGCTACGGCCAGGGGCGCGAGCAGTACTTC. This chain links TRBV13 with TRBJ2-7; possible D gene TRBD1, 6 bases. This CDR3 is built from 13 residues. Deletions cut 4 bases from V and 6 bases from J, with 13 bases between. CDR1 PRHDT and CDR2 FYEKMQ come from the germline V gene (reference sequence).

This clonotype has just a few counts. The V call is TRBV30, the J call TRBJ1-6, with D unclear. This CDR3 region has 17 residues. Trimming shortened V by 1 base and J by 3 bases, and 16 bases separated the two germline ends. Germline assignment: CDR1 GTSNPN and CDR2 SVGIG (reference sequence). CDR3 residues: CAWSATSPPLYNSPLHF. The CDR3 region has the DNA TGTGCCTGGAGTGCCACCTCTCCCCCCCTCTATAATTCACCCCTCCACTTT.

This chain uses TRBV4-3 with TRBJ2-1; D not certain. The germline gives CDR1 LGHNA, CDR2 YSLEER. Trimming stripped 0 bases from V and 0 bases from J, with 6 bases between. The CDR3 spans 15 residues. The CDR3: CASSQERTSYNEQFF. The CDR3 region has the DNA TGCGCCAGCAGCCAAGAACGTACCTCCTACAATGAGCAGTTCTTC.

The rearrangement links TRBV12-3 or TRBV12-4 to TRBJ2-1; TRBD2 matches 7 bases. Losses at the gene ends were 8 bases for V and 6 bases for J; bases not matched to a gene: 4. There are 12 residues in the CDR3. The CDR3 loop is CASDGGGNEQFF. As DNA, the CDR3 is TGTGCCAGCGATGGCGGGGGCAATGAGCAGTTCTTC.

V is TRBV2 and J is TRBJ1-4; no firm D call. Between the trimmed V and J ends, which lost 3 bases and 5 bases, there was a span of 10 bases. The CDR3 is 14 residues long. Germline assignment: CDR1 SNHLY and CDR2 FYNNEI. The CDR3 loop reads CASSEGLRNEKLFF. CDR3 DNA sequence: TGTGCCAGCAGTGAGGGCCTCCGCAATGAAAAACTGTTTTTT.